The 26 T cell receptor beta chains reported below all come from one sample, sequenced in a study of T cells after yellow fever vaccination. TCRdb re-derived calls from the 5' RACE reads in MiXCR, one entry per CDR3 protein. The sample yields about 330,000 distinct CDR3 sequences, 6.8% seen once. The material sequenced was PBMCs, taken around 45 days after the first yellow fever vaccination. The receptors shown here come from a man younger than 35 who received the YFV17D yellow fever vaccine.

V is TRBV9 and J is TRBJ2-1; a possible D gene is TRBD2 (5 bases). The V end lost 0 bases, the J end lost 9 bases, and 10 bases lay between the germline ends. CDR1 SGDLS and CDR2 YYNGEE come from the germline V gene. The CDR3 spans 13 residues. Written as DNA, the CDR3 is TGTGCCAGCAGCGTAGGGTCAGGAGGTGAGCAGTTCTTC. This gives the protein CASSVGSGGEQFF.

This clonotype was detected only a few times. The CDR3 loop is CAISEMGEGQPQHF. DNA of the CDR3: TGTGCCATCAGTGAGATGGGGGAGGGTCAGCCCCAGCATTTT. The V gene is TRBV10-3, the J gene TRBJ1-5; TRBD1 is a possible D gene (5 bases). CDR3 length equals 14 residues. The germline V gene encodes CDR1 ENHRY and CDR2 SYGVKD. V gave up 2 bases and J gave up 6 bases, with 11 bases separating them.

In DNA, the CDR3 is TGCAGTGCTAAGCGGGGGGGCCCGAATGAGCAGTTCTTC. Residues: CSAKRGGPNEQFF. The chain joins TRBV20-1 to TRBJ2-1; 10 positions match TRBD2. This CDR3 contains 13 residues. Germline V gene lookup returns CDR1 DFQATT and CDR2 SNEGSKA (reference sequence). Unmatched junction bases numbered 4, after V lost 4 bases and J lost 7 bases.

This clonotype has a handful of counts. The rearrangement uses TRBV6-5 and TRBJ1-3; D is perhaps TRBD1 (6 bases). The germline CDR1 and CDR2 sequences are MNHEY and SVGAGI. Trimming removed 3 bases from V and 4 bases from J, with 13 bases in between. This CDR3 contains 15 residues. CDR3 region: CASSYDRLSGNTIYF. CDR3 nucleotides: TGTGCCAGCAGTTATGACAGGTTATCCGGAAACACCATATATTTT.

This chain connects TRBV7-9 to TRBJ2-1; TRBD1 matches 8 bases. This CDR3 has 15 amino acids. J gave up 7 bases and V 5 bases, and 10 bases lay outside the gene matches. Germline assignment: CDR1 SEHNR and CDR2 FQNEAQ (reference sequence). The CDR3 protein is CASSTPDRGRNEQFF. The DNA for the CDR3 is TGTGCCAGCAGCACGCCAGACAGGGGACGGAATGAGCAGTTCTTC.

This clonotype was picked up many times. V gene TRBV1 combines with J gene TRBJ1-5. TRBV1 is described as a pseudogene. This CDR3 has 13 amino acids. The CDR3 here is CTSARAWREHQHF. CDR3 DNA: TGCACCAGTGCTAGGGCTTGGAGGGAGCATCAGCATTTT.

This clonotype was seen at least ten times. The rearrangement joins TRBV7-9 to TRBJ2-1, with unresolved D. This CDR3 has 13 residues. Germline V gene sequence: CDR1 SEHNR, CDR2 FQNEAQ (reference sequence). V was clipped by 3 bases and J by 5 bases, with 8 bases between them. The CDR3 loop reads CASSFKPDNEQFF. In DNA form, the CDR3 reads TGTGCCAGCAGCTTCAAACCTGACAATGAGCAGTTCTTC. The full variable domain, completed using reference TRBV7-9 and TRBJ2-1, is DTGVSQNPRHKITKRGQNVTFRCDPISEHNRLYWYRQTLGQGPEFLTYFQNEAQLEKSRLLSDRFSAERPKGSFSTLEIQRTEQGDSAMYLCASSFKPDNEQFFGPGTRLTVL.

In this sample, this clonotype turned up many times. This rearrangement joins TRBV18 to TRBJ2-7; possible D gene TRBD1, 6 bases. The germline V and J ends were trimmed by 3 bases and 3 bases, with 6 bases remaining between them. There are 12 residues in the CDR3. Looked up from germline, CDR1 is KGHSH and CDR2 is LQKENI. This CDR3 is CASSPDSYEQYV. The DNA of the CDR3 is TGTGCCAGCTCACCGGACAGCTACGAGCAGTACGTC.

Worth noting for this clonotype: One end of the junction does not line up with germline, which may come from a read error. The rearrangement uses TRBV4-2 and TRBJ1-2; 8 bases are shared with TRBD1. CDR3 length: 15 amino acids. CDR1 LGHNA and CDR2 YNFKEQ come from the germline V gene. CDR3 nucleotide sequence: TGTGCCAGCAGCCAAGATGGACAGGGTGGCTATGGCTACACCTTT. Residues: CASSQDGQGGYGYTF.

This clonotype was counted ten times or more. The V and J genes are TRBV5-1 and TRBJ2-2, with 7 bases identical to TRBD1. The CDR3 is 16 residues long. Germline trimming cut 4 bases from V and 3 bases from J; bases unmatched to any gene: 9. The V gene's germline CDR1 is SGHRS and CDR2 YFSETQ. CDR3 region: CASSRFGQVDTGELFF. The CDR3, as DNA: TGCGCCAGCAGCCGGTTCGGACAGGTAGACACCGGGGAGCTGTTTTTT. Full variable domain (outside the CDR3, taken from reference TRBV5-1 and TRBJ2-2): KAGVTQTPRYLIKTRGQQVTLSCSPISGHRSVSWYQQTPGQGLQFLFEYFSETQRNKGNFPGRFSGRQFSNSRSEMNVSTLELGDSALYLCASSRFGQVDTGELFFGEGSRLTVL.

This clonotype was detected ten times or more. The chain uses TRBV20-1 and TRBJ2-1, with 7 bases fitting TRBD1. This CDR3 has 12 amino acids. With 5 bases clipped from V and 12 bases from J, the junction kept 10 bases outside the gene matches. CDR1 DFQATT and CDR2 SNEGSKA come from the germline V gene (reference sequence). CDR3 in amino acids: CSASPSRTGQFF. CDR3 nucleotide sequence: TGCAGTGCTTCCCCATCAAGGACAGGGCAGTTCTTC.

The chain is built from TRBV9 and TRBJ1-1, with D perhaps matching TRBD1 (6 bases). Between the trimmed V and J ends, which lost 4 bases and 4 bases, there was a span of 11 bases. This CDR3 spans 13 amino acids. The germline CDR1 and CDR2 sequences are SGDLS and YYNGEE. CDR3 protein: CASSTTGSTEAFF. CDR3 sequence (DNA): TGTGCCAGCAGCACGACAGGTAGCACTGAAGCTTTCTTT.

The DNA of the CDR3 is TGTGCCAGCAGCATAGGGACAGGGATCACCGGGGAGCTGTTTTTT. Translating it yields CASSIGTGITGELFF. The V call is TRBV9, the J call TRBJ2-2; the match to TRBD1 covers 9 bases. After removal of 4 bases from V and 4 bases from J, the junction contained 5 bases not matched to a gene. The CDR3 runs to 15 residues. In germline, CDR1 is SGDLS, CDR2 YYNGEE.

The CDR3 sequence is CASSQSRREPTF. The CDR3 nucleotides are TGCGCCAGCAGCCAATCCCGAAGGGAGCCCACCTTC. The chain couples TRBV4-3 to TRBJ1-2; no clear D. CDR3 length: 12 residues. The germline V and J ends were trimmed by 2 bases and 13 bases, with 14 bases remaining between them. From germline, CDR1 is LGHNA and CDR2 YSLEER.

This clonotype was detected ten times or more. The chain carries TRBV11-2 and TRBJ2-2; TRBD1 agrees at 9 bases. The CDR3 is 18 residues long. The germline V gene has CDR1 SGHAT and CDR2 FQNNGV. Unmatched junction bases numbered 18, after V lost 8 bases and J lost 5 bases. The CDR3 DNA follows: TGTGCCAGCGGTTGGCCCGACAGGGGGGTTTTAATTACCGGGGAGCTGTTTTTT. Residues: CASGWPDRGVLITGELFF.

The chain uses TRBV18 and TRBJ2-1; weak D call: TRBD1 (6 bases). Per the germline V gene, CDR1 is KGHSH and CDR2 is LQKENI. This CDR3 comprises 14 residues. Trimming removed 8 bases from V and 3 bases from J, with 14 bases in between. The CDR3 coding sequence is TGTGCCAGCCGACCTTGGGACAACTACAATGAGCAGTTCTTC. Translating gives CASRPWDNYNEQFF. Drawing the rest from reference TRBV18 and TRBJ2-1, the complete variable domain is NAGVMQNPRHLVRRRGQEARLRCSPMKGHSHVYWYRQLPEEGLKFMVYLQKENIIDESGMPKERFSAEFPKEGPSILRIQQVVRGDSAAYFCASRPWDNYNEQFFGPGTRLTVL.

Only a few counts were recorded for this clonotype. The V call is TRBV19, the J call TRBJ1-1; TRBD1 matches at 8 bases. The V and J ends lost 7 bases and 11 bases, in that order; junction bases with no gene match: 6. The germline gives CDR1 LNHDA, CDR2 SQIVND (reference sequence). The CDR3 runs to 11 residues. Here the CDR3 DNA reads TGTGCCAGTACTCCAGGGGGCGCGGCTTTCTTT. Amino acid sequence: CASTPGGAAFF.

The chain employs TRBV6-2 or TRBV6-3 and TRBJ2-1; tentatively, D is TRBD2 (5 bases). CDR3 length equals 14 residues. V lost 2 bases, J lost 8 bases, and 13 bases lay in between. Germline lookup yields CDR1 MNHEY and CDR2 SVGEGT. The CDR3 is CASSYPVDLDEQFF. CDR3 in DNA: TGTGCCAGCAGTTACCCCGTGGACTTAGATGAGCAGTTCTTC.

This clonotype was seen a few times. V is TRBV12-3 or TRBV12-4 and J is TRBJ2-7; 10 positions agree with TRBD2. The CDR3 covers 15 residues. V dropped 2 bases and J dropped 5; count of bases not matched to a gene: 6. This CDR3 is CASSLISGGVHEQYF. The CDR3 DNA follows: TGTGCCAGCAGTTTAATAAGCGGGGGGGTCCACGAGCAGTACTTC.

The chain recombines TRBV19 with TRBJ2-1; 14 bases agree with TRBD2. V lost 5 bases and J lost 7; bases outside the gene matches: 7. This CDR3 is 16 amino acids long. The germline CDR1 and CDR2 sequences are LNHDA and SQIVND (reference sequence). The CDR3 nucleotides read TGTGCCAGTAGTTCGCCCGGGACTAGCGGGGGTAATGAGCAGTTCTTC. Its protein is CASSSPGTSGGNEQFF.

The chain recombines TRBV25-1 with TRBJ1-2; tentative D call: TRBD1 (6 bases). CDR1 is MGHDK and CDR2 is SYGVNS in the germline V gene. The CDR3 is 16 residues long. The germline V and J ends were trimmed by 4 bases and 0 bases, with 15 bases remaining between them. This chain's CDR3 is CASSAEGGRANYGYTF. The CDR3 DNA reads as TGTGCCAGCAGTGCTGAAGGGGGTCGAGCTAACTATGGCTACACCTTC.

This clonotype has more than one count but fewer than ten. CDR3 nucleotides: TGTGCCAGCAGCCCCCGTCAAACAGATACGCAGTATTTT. Amino acids: CASSPRQTDTQYF. This chain links TRBV7-9 with TRBJ2-3; D uncertain. From germline, CDR1 is SEHNR and CDR2 FQNEAQ (reference sequence). V was shortened by 5 bases and J by 3 bases, with 9 bases between the two germline ends. The CDR3 has 13 residues.

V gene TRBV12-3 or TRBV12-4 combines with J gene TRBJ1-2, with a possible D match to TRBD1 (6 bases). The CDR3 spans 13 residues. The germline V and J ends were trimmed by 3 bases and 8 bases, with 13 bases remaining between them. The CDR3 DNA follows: TGTGCCAGCAGTTTTCCAGGGGAGGGCGGCTACACCTTC. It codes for CASSFPGEGGYTF.

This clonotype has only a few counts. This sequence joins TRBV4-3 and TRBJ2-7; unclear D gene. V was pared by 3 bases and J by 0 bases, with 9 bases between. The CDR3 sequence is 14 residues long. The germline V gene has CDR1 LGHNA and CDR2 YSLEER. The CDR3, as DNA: TGCGCCAGCAGCCAGGCAACTTACTCCTACGAGCAGTACTTC. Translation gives CASSQATYSYEQYF.

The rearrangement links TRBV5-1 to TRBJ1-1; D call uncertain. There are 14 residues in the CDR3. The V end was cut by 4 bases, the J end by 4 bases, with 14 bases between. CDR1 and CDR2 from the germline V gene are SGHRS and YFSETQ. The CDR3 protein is CASSPVAGSTEAFF. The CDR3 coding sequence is TGCGCCAGCAGCCCGGTGGCGGGAAGCACTGAAGCTTTCTTT. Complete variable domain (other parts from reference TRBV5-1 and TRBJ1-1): KAGVTQTPRYLIKTRGQQVTLSCSPISGHRSVSWYQQTPGQGLQFLFEYFSETQRNKGNFPGRFSGRQFSNSRSEMNVSTLELGDSALYLCASSPVAGSTEAFFGQGTRLTVV.

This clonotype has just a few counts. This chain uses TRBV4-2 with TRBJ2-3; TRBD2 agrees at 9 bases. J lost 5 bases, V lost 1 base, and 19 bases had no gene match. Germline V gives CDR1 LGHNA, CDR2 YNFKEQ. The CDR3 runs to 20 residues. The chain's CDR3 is CASSQVPLSGGRLGGDTQYF. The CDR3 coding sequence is TGTGCCAGCAGCCAAGTTCCACTTAGCGGGGGTAGATTAGGCGGAGATACGCAGTATTTT.